The 11 T cell receptor beta chains listed next were all sequenced from one sample in a study of blood T cell repertoires in COVID-19. TCRdb's table, derived via immunoSEQ multiplex PCR, lists solely in-frame clones and lacks some. The table shows approximately 490,000 clones, with 87% occurring only once. The sequenced material came from PBMCs or T cells enriched from blood (not recorded which). Receptors were obtained from a woman younger than 30 who had recovered from COVID-19.

This clone was observed a handful of times. This chain uses TRBV5-5 with TRBJ2-1, with D maybe TRBD2 (6 bases). Per the germline V gene, CDR1 is SGHKS and CDR2 is YYEKEE (reference sequence). The CDR3 loop spans 13 amino acids. V lost 3 bases and J lost 9, with 13 bases in between. DNA of the CDR3: TGTGCCAGCAGCTCCGACCTGGGAGGTGAGCAGTTCTTC. This codes for CASSSDLGGEQFF.

V and J are TRBV7-9 and TRBJ2-5, with unresolved D. The CDR3 covers 13 residues. Per the germline V gene, CDR1 is SEHNR and CDR2 is FQNEAQ (reference sequence). V was cut by 0 bases and J by 5 bases, with 7 bases left in between. The CDR3 DNA sequence: TGTGCCAGCAGCTTAGCCCAGGCGGAGACCCAGTACTTC. Its translation: CASSLAQAETQYF.

The chain carries TRBV5-5 and TRBJ1-4, with TRBD1 matching 7 bases. The CDR3 is 14 amino acids. V was pared by 4 bases and J by 8 bases, with 8 bases of the junction left unmatched. Germline V gene data show CDR1 as SGHKS and CDR2 as YYEKEE (reference sequence). In DNA form, the CDR3 reads TGTGCCAGCAGCCCGACAGGGATGAGGGAAAAACTGTTTTTT. Amino acid sequence: CASSPTGMREKLFF.

The gene calls are TRBV19 and TRBJ1-1; 8 bases fit TRBD1. Germline V CDR1 and CDR2: LNHDA, SQIVND (reference sequence). The CDR3 loop spans 16 amino acids. Germline trimming cut 0 bases from V and 10 bases from J; bases unmatched to any gene: 13. In DNA form, the CDR3 reads TGTGCCAGTAGTATAGATCCCCCTGACAGGGGAATTGGAGCTTTCTTT. It encodes CASSIDPPDRGIGAFF.

The V and J genes are TRBV3-1 (or the pseudogene TRBV3-2) and TRBJ2-1; 10 positions match TRBD2. Germline loops: CDR1 LGHDT, CDR2 YNNKEL (reference sequence). The CDR3 covers 15 residues. V trimming: 3 bases; J trimming: 5 bases; junction bases outside the gene matches: 4. DNA for the CDR3: TGTGCCAGCAGCCAGATAGCGGGGGGTAACAATGAGCAGTTCTTC. This sequence encodes CASSQIAGGNNEQFF.

CDR3 sequence reads: CASSDGQGYEKLFF. CDR3 nucleotide sequence: TGTGCCAGCAGTGACGGACAGGGTTATGAAAAACTGTTTTTT. The chain employs TRBV25-1 and TRBJ1-4; 8 nucleotides align to TRBD1. The germline CDR1 and CDR2 sequences are MGHDK and SYGVNS. The CDR3 totals 14 residues. V lost 3 bases and J lost 6; bases outside the gene matches: 3. Complete variable domain (other parts from reference TRBV25-1 and TRBJ1-4): EADIYQTPRYLVIGTGKKITLECSQTMGHDKMYWYQQDPGMELHLIHYSYGVNSTEKGDLSSESTVSRIRTEHFPLTLESARPSHTSQYLCASSDGQGYEKLFFGSGTQLSVL.

The chain recombines TRBV5-4 with TRBJ2-1; TRBD1 agrees at 8 bases. Germline V gives CDR1 SGHNT, CDR2 YYREEE (reference sequence). The J segment lost 6 bases and the V segment lost 3 bases, leaving 8 bases of the junction unmatched. The CDR3 consists of 15 residues. The DNA for the CDR3 is TGTGCCAGCAGCTCCGGTGGGACAGGAGGCAATGAGCAGTTCTTC. Its protein is CASSSGGTGGNEQFF.

The chain links TRBV28 to TRBJ2-3, with TRBD2 as a possible D gene (6 bases). This CDR3 is 14 amino acids long. V was cut by 8 bases and J by 5 bases, with 17 bases left in between. The germline V gene has CDR1 MDHEN and CDR2 SYDVKM. DNA for the CDR3: TGTGCCAGCGGGAGGACACTTGAGGTAGATACGCAGTATTTT. Encoded protein: CASGRTLEVDTQYF. Filled out from reference TRBV28 and TRBJ2-3, the complete variable domain reads DVKVTQSSRYLVKRTGEKVFLECVQDMDHENMFWYRQDPGLGLRLIYFSYDVKMKEKGDIPEGYSVSREKKERFSLILESASTNQTSMYLCASGRTLEVDTQYFGPGTRLTVL.

The V gene is TRBV4-2, the J gene TRBJ2-5; the match to TRBD2 covers 8 bases. J was trimmed by 5 bases and V by 3 bases; bases with no gene match: 5. Germline assignment: CDR1 LGHNA and CDR2 YNFKEQ. The CDR3 consists of 14 residues. The CDR3 here is CASSHGLAGETQYF. CDR3 nucleotide sequence: TGTGCCAGCAGCCACGGACTAGCCGGGGAGACCCAGTACTTC.

The chain carries TRBV7-9 and TRBJ2-3; D possibly corresponds to TRBD1 (6 bases). Per germline, CDR1 SEHNR and CDR2 FQNEAQ (reference sequence). Trimming cost V 2 bases and J 3 bases, with 9 bases left between them. The CDR3 has 14 amino acids. The DNA of the CDR3 is TGTGCCAGCAGCTTATCACAGGGAACAGATACGCAGTATTTT. It codes for CASSLSQGTDTQYF.

The rearrangement uses TRBV12-3 or TRBV12-4 and TRBJ2-7; 9 bases fit TRBD1. The CDR3 has 13 residues. The junction had 6 bases not matched to a gene; V was cut back by 5 bases and J by 7 bases. CDR3: CASSNMDRGEQYF. The CDR3 DNA reads TGTGCCAGCAGTAATATGGACAGGGGTGAGCAGTACTTC.